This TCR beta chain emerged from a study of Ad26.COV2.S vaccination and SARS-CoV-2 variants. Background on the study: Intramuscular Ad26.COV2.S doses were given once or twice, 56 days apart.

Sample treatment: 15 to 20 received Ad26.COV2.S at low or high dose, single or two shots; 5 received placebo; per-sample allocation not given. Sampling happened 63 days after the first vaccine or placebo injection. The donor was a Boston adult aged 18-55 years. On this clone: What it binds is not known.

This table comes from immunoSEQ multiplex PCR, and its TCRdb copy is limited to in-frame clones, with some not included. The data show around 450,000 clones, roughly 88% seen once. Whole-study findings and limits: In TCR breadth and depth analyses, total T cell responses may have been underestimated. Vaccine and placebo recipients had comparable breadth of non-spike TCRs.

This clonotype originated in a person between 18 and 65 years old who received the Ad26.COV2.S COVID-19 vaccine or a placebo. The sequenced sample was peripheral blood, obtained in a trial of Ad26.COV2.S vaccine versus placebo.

CDR3 residues: CASSQVQGGGRETQYF. CDR3 coding DNA: TGTGCCAGCAGCCAAGTTCAGGGAGGGGGTCGAGAGACCCAGTACTTC. This chain joins TRBV4-2 and TRBJ2-5, with a tentative D call TRBD2 (7 bases). V was clipped by 1 base and J by 4 bases, with 16 bases between them. The CDR3 loop spans 16 amino acids. Per the germline V gene, CDR1 is LGHNA and CDR2 is YNFKEQ.